This T cell receptor (beta chain) was captured in a study of memory CD4+ T cells and cytomegalovirus serostatus (dated by TCRdb to about 2019). Background for the entire study: The cohort included roughly 35 healthy adults from Belgium, of whom 9 were CMV seropositive and approximately 24 were CMV seronegative. CD4+ memory TCRbeta repertoires of a Belgian cohort with known cytomegalovirus serostatus were sequenced in order to replicate a published TCR-based CMV serostatus classifier.

Reading from cysteine to phenylalanine, the CDR3 counts 16 amino acids. The read is trimmed to its CDR3 DNA, 48 bases read in frame from base 1. V is pruned by 4 bases and J by 4 bases, leaving 10 bases of the junction without a gene match. Via the germline V gene (reference sequence), CDR1 is SGHNT and CDR2 YYREEE. Regarding this clone: Its recognized antigen is unknown. Base qualities were left out, and no much larger clone turns up one base away.

Summary of the overall study and its limitations: For predicting CMV serostatus, the median bootstrapped AUC was roughly 0.96 using the original framework and over 0.9 using a US-trained random forest. Only CD4+CD45RO+ memory cells were sequenced, unlike the original study, which covered naive and memory CD4+ and CD8+ populations. The results were interpreted as suggesting that the CMV-associated TCR signature is mostly present in the CD4+ memory repertoire. On the Belgian cohort, the classifier based on the original framework reached a median bootstrapped AUC of about 0.95, with a 95% CI of 0.76-1.00. Among the 150 to 200 previously reported CMV-associated TCRbeta sequences, 67 showed up in the CD4+ memory repertoires, with each one found in between one and five individuals.

Genomic DNA was extracted from sorted cells with the Quick-DNA Microprep Kit. Amplification of TCRbeta DNA was done with the immunoSEQ hsTCRbeta kit, following the protocol from the manufacturer. TCRbeta libraries were sequenced on an Illumina MiSeq instrument. From the authors' description of their analysis: Removing out-of-frame sequences left under 2.5 million distinct TCRbeta sequences, an average of around 67,000 per individual. Each individual was scored using the number of 150 to 200 previously reported CMV-associated TCRbeta sequences that the individual carried and the total number of productive distinct TCRbeta sequences. A beta-binomial model was reimplemented in Python, and scikit-learn random forests with default parameters were trained on data from the US cohort. On the Belgian cohort, classifier performance was reported as the median AUC, along with percentile confidence intervals, across 10,000 bootstrap iterations. TCRdb provides this immuneACCESS table in a form limited to in-frame rearrangements. Some clones are lacking; in checked studies, under half of them reflect an unresolved V gene, and why the rest are absent is not known. The V and J calls and clone size come from that table; D and trimming were worked out from the DNA. The sample table records about 45,000 clones; over 65% of these occur just once. The ten largest clonotypes hold roughly 2% of the sample.

A FACSAria II was used to sort memory CD4+ T cells, defined as single viable CD3+CD4+CD8-CD45RO+ cells. CMV serostatus was assessed using a Roche Elecsys assay, by which serum IgG against CMV pp150, pp28, p38 and p52 was detected. After the samples were thawed, total CD4+ T cells were enriched through positive selection using CD4 magnetic microbeads. The samples came from a different study that was designed specifically to examine the CD4+ T cell memory repertoire. Peripheral blood mononuclear cells were isolated and cryopreserved according to standard operating procedures, and serum was stored at -80 degrees C. The staining used CD3-PerCP (BW264/56), CD4-APC (RPA-T4), CD45RO-PE (UCHT1) and CD8-Pacific Orange (3B5) antibodies, and Sytox blue was used to exclude non-viable cells.

Sequenced input: memory CD4+ T cells from blood. This chain joins TRBV5-4 to TRBJ2-1; TRBD2 lines up with 8 middle nucleotides. This sequence originates from an adult in good health and CMV-seronegative. The CDR3 region: CASSPGGAGGYNEQFF. In nucleotide form, the sequence is TGTGCCAGCAGCCCAGGAGGGGCGGGGGGTTACAATGAGCAGTTCTTC.